These 22 T cell receptor beta chains share one sample of origin, sequenced in a study of OX40 agonist ivuxolimab in advanced cancers. Clones were read by immunoSEQ multiplex PCR, and TCRdb kept only the in-frame ones, dropping some. Of over 55,000 clones listed, 65% to 90% are singletons. The source material was CD4+ or CD8+ T cells sorted from blood, sampled in a trial of the OX40 agonist ivuxolimab. These receptors were obtained from an adult with an advanced solid tumor such as melanoma, head and neck, liver or kidney cancer.

The V call is TRBV20-1, the J call TRBJ1-1; the D is unclear. Trimming stripped 3 bases from V and 10 bases from J, with 9 bases between. The CDR3 sequence is 10 residues long. Germline CDR1 and CDR2: DFQATT and SNEGSKA (reference sequence). The CDR3 reads CSASLWGAFF. CDR3 DNA: TGCAGTGCTAGTCTCTGGGGAGCTTTCTTT.

A single count supports this clone. The V call is TRBV6-1, the J call TRBJ2-1, with 9 bases identical to TRBD2. CDR1 and CDR2 (germline): MNHNS, SASEGT. This CDR3 comprises 12 residues. V lost 3 bases to trimming and J lost 10 bases; unmatched junction nucleotides: 1. CDR3 in amino acids: CASSDLAGEQFF. CDR3 in DNA: TGTGCCAGCAGTGACCTAGCGGGGGAGCAGTTCTTC.

The chain uses TRBV7-6 and TRBJ2-7, with a tentative D call TRBD2 (6 bases). From germline, CDR1 is SGHVS and CDR2 FNYEAQ. Trimming stripped 0 bases from V and 2 bases from J, with 14 bases between. This CDR3 spans 16 amino acids. CDR3 sequence reads: CASSLAGGSKTYEQYF. The CDR3 DNA is TGTGCCAGCAGCTTAGCGGGGGGATCTAAGACCTACGAGCAGTACTTC.

This chain links TRBV5-5 with TRBJ1-1, with D perhaps TRBD1 (6 bases). This CDR3 is built from 16 residues. The germline V gene encodes CDR1 SGHKS and CDR2 YYEKEE (reference sequence). Trimming removed 5 bases at V and 0 bases at J, with 17 bases between. The CDR3 here is CASRPGGAVMNTEAFF. In DNA, the CDR3 is TGTGCCAGCAGGCCTGGGGGGGCAGTGATGAACACTGAAGCTTTCTTT.

CDR3 protein: CASSFKISPTGSGPPQHF. The CDR3 DNA is TGCGCCAGCAGCTTCAAGATTTCCCCGACAGGGTCTGGTCCGCCCCAGCATTTT. The gene calls are TRBV4-1 and TRBJ1-5, with 7 bases aligning to TRBD1. Trimming took 5 bases from V and 9 from J; bases not matched to a gene: 22. Germline CDR1 reads MGHRA; CDR2 reads YSYEKL. The CDR3 totals 18 residues.

The rearrangement links TRBV6-4 to TRBJ2-5; possibly TRBD2 for D (6 bases). Germline V gene sequence: CDR1 MRHNA, CDR2 SNTAGT. The CDR3 has 18 amino acids. The V end was cut by 2 bases, the J end by 1 base, with 20 bases between. DNA of the CDR3: TGTGCCAGCAGTGACCGACTGGGGGGAACAGGAATCCAAGAGACCCAGTACTTC. Translated, it gives CASSDRLGGTGIQETQYF.

V gene TRBV27 combines with J gene TRBJ1-1, with unresolved D. V lost 6 bases and J 0 bases, leaving 23 bases between the germline ends. The CDR3 totals 18 residues. CDR1 is MNHEY and CDR2 is SMNVEV in the germline V gene (reference sequence). CDR3 DNA sequence: TGTGCCAGCAGACTCCTAGGTATTACGAACCGAATGAACACTGAAGCTTTCTTT. Its translation: CASRLLGITNRMNTEAFF.

The chain has TRBV25-1 and TRBJ1-1; D perhaps matches TRBD1 (5 bases). Germline CDR1 is MGHDK and CDR2 is SYGVNS. The V end was cut by 3 bases, the J end by 9 bases, with 14 bases between. The CDR3 runs 13 residues. The CDR3 sequence: CASSEGVGGKAFF. The CDR3 DNA is TGTGCCAGCAGTGAGGGTGTCGGGGGGAAAGCTTTCTTT.

This clone was seen a single time. This chain uses TRBV10-3 with TRBJ1-1; 8 nucleotides line up with TRBD1. The CDR3 runs 12 residues. V lost 4 bases, J lost 10 bases, and 5 bases stayed unmatched. Germline CDR1 and CDR2: ENHRY and SYGVKD. CDR3 in amino acids: CAISAGTGSAFF. The DNA for the CDR3 is TGTGCCATCAGTGCGGGGACAGGTTCAGCTTTCTTT.

This clone has more than one count but fewer than ten. V is TRBV2 and J is TRBJ2-5; D is possibly TRBD2 (5 bases). CDR3 size: 13 residues. Trimming stripped 6 bases from V and 3 bases from J, with 11 bases between. CDR1 is SNHLY, CDR2 FYNNEI, per germline. CDR3 bases: TGTGCCAGCAGAAGGGCGAGGGAAGAGACCCAGTACTTC. Translating gives CASRRAREETQYF.

The chain employs TRBV19 and TRBJ2-7; possible D gene TRBD1, 5 bases. V lost 4 bases, J lost 3 bases, and 10 bases lay in between. Germline assignment: CDR1 LNHDA and CDR2 SQIVND (reference sequence). CDR3 length equals 13 residues. The CDR3 nucleotides are TGTGCCAGTAGTAGGGTCCAGGGCTACGAGCAGTACTTC. This codes for CASSRVQGYEQYF.

The table lists this clone with a few counts. Other nucleotide sequences in the sample specify the same CDR3. V is TRBV5-1 and J is TRBJ1-6; TRBD1 is a possible D gene (6 bases). The CDR3 has 14 amino acids. V was pared by 0 bases and J by 7 bases, with 8 bases between. From germline, CDR1 is SGHRS and CDR2 YFSETQ. CDR3 sequence: CASSLGQGNSPLHF. CDR3 bases: TGCGCCAGCAGCTTGGGGCAGGGGAATTCACCCCTCCACTTT. The variable domain in full, completed from reference TRBV5-1 and TRBJ1-6, reads KAGVTQTPRYLIKTRGQQVTLSCSPISGHRSVSWYQQTPGQGLQFLFEYFSETQRNKGNFPGRFSGRQFSNSRSEMNVSTLELGDSALYLCASSLGQGNSPLHFGNGTRLTVT.

The genes are TRBV5-1 and TRBJ2-7, with a possible D match to TRBD1 (6 bases). Germline V gene sequence: CDR1 SGHRS, CDR2 YFSETQ. This CDR3 region has 15 residues. V lost 4 bases and J 3 bases, leaving 17 bases between the germline ends. Here the CDR3 reads CASSLLPGTFYEQYF. CDR3 coding DNA: TGCGCCAGCAGCCTACTCCCCGGGACATTCTACGAGCAGTACTTC.

The chain is built from TRBV18 and TRBJ1-1; the D is unclear. The ends were cut back, 6 bases at V and 4 bases at J, with 9 bases in the middle. In germline, CDR1 is KGHSH, CDR2 LQKENI. The length of the CDR3 is 12 residues. The CDR3 sequence: CASSPTGTEAFF. In DNA form, the CDR3 reads TGTGCCAGCTCCCCGACGGGCACTGAAGCTTTCTTT.

The chain uses TRBV5-8 and TRBJ2-6; weak D call: TRBD1 (6 bases). CDR3 size: 17 residues. Germline loops: CDR1 SGHTS, CDR2 YDEGEE. V lost 4 bases, J lost 0 bases, and 14 bases lay in between. Here the CDR3 reads CASSPKTGSSGANVLTF. DNA for the CDR3: TGTGCCAGCAGCCCAAAGACAGGTAGCTCTGGGGCCAACGTCCTGACTTTC.

The rearrangement joins TRBV6-1 to TRBJ1-3, with a tentative D call TRBD1 (6 bases). Germline V gene sequence: CDR1 MNHNS, CDR2 SASEGT. The CDR3 runs to 14 residues. V was pared by 2 bases and J by 3 bases, with 8 bases between. CDR3 protein: CASSETRGGNTIYF. The CDR3 DNA follows: TGTGCCAGCAGTGAAACCAGGGGTGGAAACACCATATATTTT.

V gene TRBV4-1 combines with J gene TRBJ2-3; the match to TRBD2 covers 9 bases. Germline V gene sequence: CDR1 MGHRA, CDR2 YSYEKL. This CDR3 contains 20 residues. Unmatched junction bases numbered 15, after V lost 0 bases and J lost 2 bases. In DNA, the CDR3 is TGCGCCAGCAGCCAAGATGGGGCCGCCGTGCTAGCGGGAAACACAGATACGCAGTATTTT. Its translation: CASSQDGAAVLAGNTDTQYF.

The chain recombines TRBV9 with TRBJ2-5, with TRBD2 matching 10 bases. Germline CDR1 reads SGDLS; CDR2 reads YYNGEE. CDR3 size: 15 residues. Unmatched junction bases numbered 8, after V lost 7 bases and J lost 2 bases. CDR3 sequence (DNA): TGTGCCAGCTCCGTCAGCGGGGGGGCTCAAGAGACCCAGTACTTC. It codes for CASSVSGGAQETQYF.

The chain links TRBV19 to TRBJ2-5, with 14 bases fitting TRBD2. The CDR3 sequence is 16 residues long. Germline lookup yields CDR1 LNHDA and CDR2 SQIVND (reference sequence). The V segment lost 5 bases and the J segment 5 bases; nucleotides outside the gene matches: 7. The CDR3 protein is CASSARLAGGPETQYF. The CDR3 coding sequence is TGTGCCAGTAGTGCCCGACTAGCGGGAGGGCCGGAGACCCAGTACTTC.

J is TRBJ2-7 and V is TRBV30; no clear D gene. This CDR3 spans 11 amino acids. The V gene's germline CDR1 is GTSNPN and CDR2 SVGIG (reference sequence). V was trimmed by 3 bases and J by 6 bases, leaving 9 bases between them. DNA of the CDR3: TGTGCCTGGAGCCGTAGTAGCGAGCAGTACTTC. Translating gives CAWSRSSEQYF.

In this sample, this clone turned up once. The rearrangement uses TRBV12-2 and TRBJ2-5; the listed D gene, TRBD2, was not tested against the DNA. TRBV12-2 is shown as a pseudogene. The CDR3 has 15 residues. CDR3 DNA: TGTGCAAGTCGCTTACTCTGCGGTACCCAAGAGACCCACTACTTC. Its translation: CASRLLCGTQETHYF.

Only one count was recorded for this clone. The chain employs TRBV12-5 and TRBJ2-3; unclear D gene. V lost 0 bases and J lost 5, with 9 bases in between. The V gene's germline CDR1 is LGHNT and CDR2 FRNRAP. CDR3 length: 14 amino acids. The CDR3 coding sequence is TGTGCTAGTGGTTTGGTCAACTTCCGAGATACGCAGTATTTT. It specifies CASGLVNFRDTQYF.